Below, 30 T cell receptor beta chains from the same sample are listed, as sequenced in a study of blood T cell repertoires in COVID-19. Assay: immunoSEQ multiplex PCR; the TCRdb copy retains only in-frame clones and omits some. Of around 260,000 clones listed, around 86% are singletons. Sequenced input: peripheral blood. The receptors were sampled from a middle-aged woman who had recovered from COVID-19.

The chain joins TRBV13 to TRBJ2-5, with a tentative D call TRBD2 (5 bases). This CDR3 contains 13 residues. V dropped 3 bases and J dropped 10 bases, with 15 bases sitting between them. Germline CDR1 is PRHDT and CDR2 is FYEKMQ (reference sequence). The CDR3 loop reads CASSFWPPRDQYF. The CDR3 bases are TGTGCCAGCAGCTTTTGGCCACCGAGGGACCAGTACTTC.

The CDR3 nucleotides read TGTGCCAGCAGCTTAATGGCCAGCACTGAAGCTTTCTTT. Encoded protein: CASSLMASTEAFF. The genes are TRBV11-2 and TRBJ1-1; no reliable D call. V shed 2 bases and J shed 4 bases, with 8 bases lying between them. Per germline, CDR1 SGHAT and CDR2 FQNNGV. The CDR3 spans 13 residues. The variable domain in full, completed from reference TRBV11-2 and TRBJ1-1, reads EAGVAQSPRYKIIEKRQSVAFWCNPISGHATLYWYQQILGQGPKLLIQFQNNGVVDDSQLPKDRFSAERLKGVDSTLKIQPAKLEDSAVYLCASSLMASTEAFFGQGTRLTVV.

Of note for this clone: One base away lies a much larger clone, so this may be a sequencing read error. The chain combines TRBV5-6 with TRBJ1-2; D possibly corresponds to TRBD1 (6 bases). The CDR3 has 13 amino acids. The V end lost 3 bases, the J end lost 4 bases, and 10 bases lay between the germline ends. Germline V lookup: CDR1 SGHDT, CDR2 YYEEEE. The CDR3 is CASSYGQLYGYTF. In nucleotides, the CDR3 is TGTGCCAGCAGCTACGGACAGCTCTATGGCTACACCTTC.

Only a few counts were recorded for this clone. The chain recombines TRBV27 with TRBJ2-7; TRBD1 aligns across 10 bases. The CDR3 extends over 14 amino acids. The germline gives CDR1 MNHEY, CDR2 SMNVEV (reference sequence). CDR3 protein: CGSRGTGDSYEQYF. CDR3 nucleotide sequence: TGTGGTTCGAGAGGGACAGGGGACTCCTACGAGCAGTACTTC.

This clone came up a few times. The gene calls are TRBV5-1 and TRBJ1-4, with 11 bases aligning to TRBD1. This CDR3 region has 14 residues. In germline, CDR1 is SGHRS, CDR2 YFSETQ. V was pared by 5 bases and J by 8 bases, with 5 bases of the junction left unmatched. The CDR3 nucleotides are TGCGCCAGCAGGTCCGGGACAGGGGGAGAAAAACTGTTTTTT. It yields the protein CASRSGTGGEKLFF.

The V and J genes are TRBV27 and TRBJ1-1, with a weak D call TRBD1 (5 bases). Trimming removed 5 bases from V and 6 bases from J, with 19 bases in between. This CDR3 has 15 residues. Germline V gene sequence: CDR1 MNHEY, CDR2 SMNVEV (reference sequence). Here the CDR3 DNA reads TGTGCCAGCAGTAGAGGTTGGGGGAGGGTGGCTGAAGCTTTCTTT. Encoded protein: CASSRGWGRVAEAFF.

This chain connects TRBV12-2 to TRBJ2-7; the table's TRBD1 call for D was not verified on the DNA. TRBV12-2 is described as a pseudogene. The CDR3 covers 18 residues. This CDR3 reads CASRFRRVTGQGAGEQYF. The CDR3 DNA is TGTGCAAGTCGCTTCAGACGGGTTACGGGACAGGGGGCCGGCGAGCAGTACTTC.

As DNA, the CDR3 is TGTGCCAGCACCCTGGGACATCTCAGGGGAAACACCATATATTTT. It encodes CASTLGHLRGNTIYF. The chain links TRBV5-4 to TRBJ1-3; TRBD1 is a possible D gene (6 bases). The ends were cut back, 6 bases at V and 4 bases at J, with 17 bases in the middle. From germline, CDR1 is SGHNT and CDR2 YYREEE (reference sequence). The CDR3 has 15 amino acids.

The chain uses TRBV5-6 and TRBJ2-1; D gene ambiguous. The germline gives CDR1 SGHDT, CDR2 YYEEEE. V was pared by 1 base and J by 10 bases, with 9 bases between. This CDR3 is 12 amino acids long. CDR3 sequence: CASSLSAREQFF. The CDR3 region has the DNA TGTGCCAGCAGCTTGAGTGCCAGGGAGCAGTTCTTC.

The chain recombines TRBV10-2 with TRBJ2-3; 9 nucleotides align to TRBD1. The CDR3 sequence is 15 residues long. The junction had 3 bases not matched to a gene; V was cut back by 2 bases and J by 3 bases. Germline lookup yields CDR1 WSHSY and CDR2 SAAADI. The CDR3 loop is CASSEPGQGTDTQYF. DNA of the CDR3: TGCGCCAGCAGTGAGCCGGGACAGGGTACAGATACGCAGTATTTT.

Written as DNA, the CDR3 is TGCGCCAGCAGCCAAGGGTACAGGGGGCATGGTGGTGGCTACACCTTC. It translates to CASSQGYRGHGGGYTF. This sequence joins TRBV4-1 and TRBJ1-2; 9 bases are shared with TRBD1. This CDR3 spans 16 amino acids. The junction had 10 bases not matched to a gene; V was cut back by 1 base and J by 7 bases. Germline values: CDR1 MGHRA, CDR2 YSYEKL.

Worth noting for this clone: Other DNA sequences in the sample encode the same CDR3. The genes are TRBV30 and TRBJ1-1; TRBD1 matches 7 bases. CDR3 length: 13 amino acids. With 5 bases clipped from V and 0 bases from J, the junction kept 3 bases outside the gene matches. Germline assignment: CDR1 GTSNPN and CDR2 SVGIG (reference sequence). The CDR3 region has the DNA TGTGCCTGGTCCAGGGGGTTGAACACTGAAGCTTTCTTT. It is translated as CAWSRGLNTEAFF. Filled out from reference TRBV30 and TRBJ1-1, the complete variable domain reads SQTIHQWPATLVQPVGSPLSLECTVEGTSNPNLYWYRQAAGRGLQLLFYSVGIGQISSEVPQNLSASRPQDRQFILSSKKLLLSDSGFYLCAWSRGLNTEAFFGQGTRLTVV.

The rearrangement joins TRBV27 to TRBJ2-7; maybe TRBD1 (6 bases). The CDR3 sequence is 15 residues long. The germline V gene encodes CDR1 MNHEY and CDR2 SMNVEV (reference sequence). Trimming removed 5 bases at V and 2 bases at J, with 16 bases between. The chain's CDR3 is CASSTTGPDPYEQYF. In DNA, the CDR3 is TGTGCCAGCAGTACCACAGGGCCCGATCCCTACGAGCAGTACTTC.

The genes are TRBV11-2 and TRBJ1-1; 8 nucleotides agree with TRBD1. This CDR3 region has 14 residues. The V gene end was trimmed by 5 bases and the J gene end by 4 bases; junction bases not matched to a gene: 6. Per the germline V gene, CDR1 is SGHAT and CDR2 is FQNNGV. In DNA form, the CDR3 reads TGTGCCAGCAGCGTCCGACAGGGGCCCACTGAAGCTTTCTTT. It specifies CASSVRQGPTEAFF.

The chain combines TRBV7-9 with TRBJ1-2; TRBD1 agrees at 7 bases. With V trimmed by 5 bases and J by 6 bases, 15 bases remained unmatched. CDR3 length: 16 amino acids. Germline CDR1 and CDR2: SEHNR and FQNEAQ (reference sequence). CDR3 amino acids: CASSSWDGGTEDGYTF. CDR3 sequence (DNA): TGTGCCAGCAGCAGCTGGGATGGTGGGACAGAGGATGGCTACACCTTC. Using reference TRBV7-9 and TRBJ1-2 for the parts outside the CDR3, the full variable domain is DTGVSQNPRHKITKRGQNVTFRCDPISEHNRLYWYRQTLGQGPEFLTYFQNEAQLEKSRLLSDRFSAERPKGSFSTLEIQRTEQGDSAMYLCASSSWDGGTEDGYTFGSGTRLTVV.

This chain joins TRBV7-8 and TRBJ1-1, with 8 bases aligning to TRBD1. This CDR3 contains 15 residues. Germline trimming cut 4 bases from V and 1 base from J; bases unmatched to any gene: 5. CDR1 SGHVS and CDR2 FQNEAQ come from the germline V gene. The CDR3 nucleotides read TGTGCCAGCAGCTCACCTGACAGGGGGAACACTGAAGCTTTCTTT. This encodes CASSSPDRGNTEAFF.

The V gene is TRBV14, the J gene TRBJ1-1; 8 bases are shared with TRBD1. Germline V gene sequence: CDR1 SGHDN, CDR2 FVKESK. Trimming took 7 bases from V and 4 from J; bases not matched to a gene: 11. The CDR3 has 15 residues. The CDR3 here is CASTSDRELITEAFF. The DNA for the CDR3 is TGTGCCAGCACCTCGGACAGGGAGTTGATCACTGAAGCTTTCTTT.

The V gene is TRBV5-1, the J gene TRBJ1-4; D is perhaps TRBD1 (6 bases). This CDR3 has 15 amino acids. V gave up 4 bases and J gave up 3 bases, with 13 bases separating them. CDR1 is SGHRS, CDR2 YFSETQ, per germline. This CDR3 reads CASSPRGAPNEKLFF. The DNA of the CDR3 is TGCGCCAGCAGCCCCAGGGGCGCGCCTAATGAAAAACTGTTTTTT.

A single count supports this clone. This same CDR3 is encoded by further DNA sequences in the sample. The genes are TRBV18 and TRBJ1-1, with TRBD1 matching over 8 bases. There are 13 residues in the CDR3. The V gene's germline CDR1 is KGHSH and CDR2 LQKENI. J lost 5 bases, V lost 3 bases, and 2 bases had no gene match. CDR3 bases: TGTGCCAGCTCACCGACAGGGGAAACTGAAGCTTTCTTT. The encoded protein is CASSPTGETEAFF.

This clone was seen just once. This rearrangement joins TRBV5-1 to TRBJ1-1; 7 positions match TRBD1. V trimming: 4 bases; J trimming: 6 bases; junction bases outside the gene matches: 12. The germline V gene encodes CDR1 SGHRS and CDR2 YFSETQ. CDR3 length: 15 amino acids. CDR3 DNA sequence: TGCGCCAGCAGCCACTTTGACAGGGATAGGGCTGAAGCTTTCTTT. It translates to CASSHFDRDRAEAFF. The entire variable domain, with the rest obtained from reference TRBV5-1 and TRBJ1-1, is as follows: KAGVTQTPRYLIKTRGQQVTLSCSPISGHRSVSWYQQTPGQGLQFLFEYFSETQRNKGNFPGRFSGRQFSNSRSEMNVSTLELGDSALYLCASSHFDRDRAEAFFGQGTRLTVV.

This rearrangement joins TRBV2 to TRBJ1-1, with TRBD1 matching 10 bases. V trimming: 9 bases; J trimming: 5 bases; junction bases outside the gene matches: 6. This CDR3 has 13 amino acids. CDR1 and CDR2 from the germline V gene are SNHLY and FYNNEI. The CDR3 sequence is CARTTGGATEAFF. DNA for the CDR3: TGTGCCAGAACGACAGGGGGCGCAACTGAAGCTTTCTTT.

The rearrangement links TRBV3-1 (or the pseudogene TRBV3-2) to TRBJ2-5; 8 bases line up with TRBD1. CDR1 is LGHDT, CDR2 YNNKEL, per germline (reference sequence). This CDR3 comprises 15 residues. V trimming: 2 bases; J trimming: 6 bases; junction bases outside the gene matches: 8. DNA for the CDR3: TGTGCCAGCAGCCAACCACCGACAGGGGCGCAGACCCAGTACTTC. It translates to CASSQPPTGAQTQYF.

The chain has TRBV9 and TRBJ2-7; 7 positions agree with TRBD1. J lost 9 bases, V lost 4 bases, and 10 bases had no gene match. This CDR3 contains 13 residues. Germline lookup yields CDR1 SGDLS and CDR2 YYNGEE. The CDR3 DNA follows: TGTGCCAGCAGCTTACGGACAGGTAGTGGGCAGTACTTC. Amino acids: CASSLRTGSGQYF.

The chain combines TRBV28 with TRBJ1-6, with D hard to call. Germline V CDR1 and CDR2: MDHEN, SYDVKM. V dropped 7 bases and J dropped 7 bases, with 11 bases sitting between them. The CDR3 totals 13 residues. CDR3 loop: CASTRPWNSPLHF. CDR3 nucleotides: TGTGCCAGCACTAGGCCGTGGAATTCACCCCTCCACTTT.

This clone has only one observation. V is TRBV6-2 or TRBV6-3 and J is TRBJ2-2, with D possibly TRBD2 on 7 matching bases. The germline gives CDR1 MNHEY, CDR2 SVGEGT. Trimming stripped 7 bases from V and 6 bases from J, with 21 bases between. This CDR3 comprises 16 residues. CDR3 protein: CASTPGGGASPGELFF. The CDR3 bases are TGTGCCAGCACCCCTGGAGGGGGGGCCTCCCCCGGGGAGCTGTTTTTT.

V and J are TRBV11-2 and TRBJ1-1; D unclear. Trimming removed 6 bases at V and 7 bases at J, with 9 bases between. Germline assignment: CDR1 SGHAT and CDR2 FQNNGV. The CDR3 is 11 amino acids. The CDR3 loop reads CASRLEFEAFF. The CDR3 nucleotides read TGTGCCAGCAGGTTGGAGTTTGAAGCTTTCTTT.

This sequence joins TRBV5-1 and TRBJ2-7, with 9 positions matching TRBD1. V dropped 3 bases and J dropped 5; count of bases not matched to a gene: 18. The germline V gene encodes CDR1 SGHRS and CDR2 YFSETQ. This CDR3 region has 18 residues. The CDR3 loop is CASSWSLTAGTGQDEQYF. The CDR3 region has the DNA TGCGCCAGCAGCTGGTCCCTTACTGCCGGGACAGGGCAGGACGAGCAGTACTTC.

The chain uses TRBV9 and TRBJ2-4, with TRBD1 matching over 8 bases. This CDR3 has 15 residues. Trimming took 4 bases from V and 6 from J; bases not matched to a gene: 9. Per germline, CDR1 SGDLS and CDR2 YYNGEE. As DNA, the CDR3 is TGTGCCAGCAGCCCTGGACAGGGTAGCCCAAACATTCAGTACTTC. Its protein is CASSPGQGSPNIQYF.

This sequence joins TRBV19 and TRBJ1-5, with 8 bases matching TRBD1. The CDR3 is 15 residues long. V shed 4 bases, J shed 7 bases, and the junction held 9 bases outside the gene matches. Germline CDR1 reads LNHDA; CDR2 reads SQIVND (reference sequence). CDR3 in DNA: TGTGCCAGTAGTAACCTCGGACAGGGACGCCAGCCCCAGCATTTT. Amino acid sequence: CASSNLGQGRQPQHF.

The chain has TRBV3-1 (or the pseudogene TRBV3-2) and TRBJ2-1; D gene uncertain. The germline V and J ends were trimmed by 0 bases and 0 bases, with 6 bases remaining between them. CDR1 and CDR2 from the germline V gene are LGHDT and YNNKEL (reference sequence). There are 15 residues in the CDR3. This CDR3 is CASSQDATSYNEQFF. DNA for the CDR3: TGTGCCAGCAGCCAAGATGCTACCTCCTACAATGAGCAGTTCTTC.